Listed below are T cell receptor beta chains from one sample, sequenced in a study of CD8 T cells in ankylosing spondylitis. One entry per CDR3 protein results from TCRdb running MiXCR on the 5' RACE reads. The table has about 44,000 distinct CDR3 sequences, approximately 11% seen once; the top ten hold approximately 1.4%. The source material was blood, either unsorted or a sorted T cell fraction (not recorded which). The source is a male donor with ankylosing spondylitis or in good health (not recorded which). Both conserved end residues are part of each CDR3. A D gene is named only where the DNA matches it firmly. A clone size is listed for some rows: how often the clone was seen (once, few, many), or a class if it is expanded.

j_gene	v_gene	d_gene	abundance	CDR3aa	CDR3nt
TRBJ1-1	TRBV20-1	TRBD1	many	CSASRIRGQDNTEAFF	TGCAGTGCTAGTAGGATTAGGGGACAGGATAACACTGAAGCTTTCTTT
TRBJ2-3	TRBV18	.	many	CASSPLQAADTQYF	TGTGCCAGCTCACCACTCCAGGCGGCTGATACGCAGTATTTT
TRBJ2-3	TRBV7-2	.	.	CASSLGPSTDTQYF	TGTGCCAGCAGCTTGGGACCTAGCACAGATACGCAGTATTTT
TRBJ2-1	TRBV20-1	TRBD2	medium-sized	CSAKTGTSGGQFF	TGCAGTGCCAAAACCGGGACTAGCGGGGGACAGTTCTTC
TRBJ1-1	TRBV2	.	many	CASSYQPENTEAFF	TGTGCCAGCAGTTACCAACCAGAGAACACTGAAGCTTTCTTT
TRBJ1-2	TRBV5-5	.	many	CASSPVAENFYGYTF	TGTGCCAGCAGCCCCGTCGCAGAGAACTTCTATGGCTACACCTTC
TRBJ2-1	TRBV29-1	.	many	CSVEEDIHNEQFF	TGCAGCGTTGAAGAAGATATCCACAATGAGCAGTTCTTC
TRBJ2-7	TRBV5-1	.	many	CASSLEPQTYYEQYF	TGCGCCAGCAGCTTGGAGCCACAAACCTACTACGAGCAGTACTTC
TRBJ2-5	TRBV10-3	TRBD2	.	CATLAGETQYF	TGTGCCACACTAGCGGGAGAGACCCAGTACTTC
TRBJ2-6	TRBV12-3/TRBV12-4	.	few	CASRLISGANVLTF	TGTGCCAGCAGGTTAATCTCTGGGGCCAACGTCCTGACTTTC
TRBJ2-7	TRBV28	.	many	CASRRAGPPGEQYF	TGTGCCAGCAGGAGGGCAGGACCCCCCGGGGAGCAGTACTTC
TRBJ1-2	TRBV4-2	.	many	CASSQDPDSLNYGYTF	TGTGCCAGCAGCCAAGATCCGGACAGCTTGAACTATGGCTACACCTTC
TRBJ1-2	TRBV6-1	.	many	CASSPGATYYGYTF	TGTGCCAGCAGCCCCGGAGCCACCTACTATGGCTACACCTTC
TRBJ1-1	TRBV18	.	.	CASSPLSQVNTEAFF	TGTGCCAGCTCACCCCTATCACAGGTTAACACTGAAGCTTTCTTT
TRBJ1-2	TRBV6-4	.	many	CASSQGGGYTF	TGTGCCAGCAGTCAGGGTGGCGGCTACACCTTC
TRBJ1-6	TRBV12-3/TRBV12-4	TRBD1	many	CASSKDRDSPLHF	TGTGCCAGCAGTAAGGACAGGGACTCACCCCTCCACTTT
TRBJ1-6	TRBV10-3	.	many	CAIRGGVDSPLHF	TGTGCCATCCGGGGGGGAGTTGATTCACCCCTCCACTTT
TRBJ2-2	TRBV19	TRBD2	.	CASSKLAGVNTGELFF	TGTGCCAGTAGTAAACTAGCGGGGGTGAACACCGGGGAGCTGTTTTTT
TRBJ2-1	TRBV6-2/TRBV6-3	.	many	CASSSYASYNEQFF	TGTGCCAGCAGCTCCTATGCGAGCTACAATGAGCAGTTCTTC
TRBJ2-3	TRBV15	TRBD1	many	CATSGDRGRSTDTQYF	TGTGCCACCAGCGGCGACAGGGGCCGTAGCACAGATACGCAGTATTTT
TRBJ1-5	TRBV12-3/TRBV12-4	TRBD1	many	CASSSTGDQPQHF	TGTGCCAGCAGTTCCACAGGGGATCAGCCCCAGCATTTT
TRBJ2-3	TRBV10-3	TRBD2	few	CAISLAGEGTDTQYF	TGTGCCATCAGTTTAGCGGGGGAAGGCACAGATACGCAGTATTTT
TRBJ2-2	TRBV5-4	.	many	CASSPTGNTGELFF	TGTGCCAGCAGCCCGACAGGAAACACCGGGGAGCTGTTTTTT
TRBJ1-2	TRBV29-1	.	many	CSVVGVLSFSYGYTF	TGCAGCGTTGTGGGAGTATTGAGTTTCAGCTATGGCTACACCTTC
TRBJ2-5	TRBV7-2	.	few	CASSFPGAETQYF	TGTGCCAGCAGCTTCCCCGGCGCCGAGACCCAGTACTTC
TRBJ1-1	TRBV29-1	.	few	CSAPSQGNTEAFF	TGCAGCGCCCCCAGCCAGGGGAACACTGAAGCTTTCTTT
TRBJ2-7	TRBV7-2	.	few	CASSSRQGNYEQYF	TGTGCCAGCAGCTCAAGGCAGGGCAACTACGAGCAGTACTTC
TRBJ1-6	TRBV4-2	TRBD1	many	CASSLGQENSPLHF	TGTGCCAGCAGCCTGGGACAGGAGAATTCACCCCTCCACTTT
TRBJ2-2	TRBV2	.	many	CASIRTLNTGELFF	TGTGCCAGCATTCGGACCCTGAACACCGGGGAGCTGTTTTTT
TRBJ1-2	TRBV12-3/TRBV12-4	.	medium-sized	CASSLTANYGYTF	TGTGCCAGCAGTTTAACAGCTAACTATGGCTACACCTTC
TRBJ1-2	TRBV12-3/TRBV12-4	.	many	CASSLAGYYGYTF	TGTGCCAGCAGTTTGGCAGGGTACTATGGCTACACCTTC
TRBJ2-1	TRBV10-3	.	many	CAISELSYNEQFF	TGTGCCATCAGTGAGTTAAGTTACAATGAGCAGTTCTTC
TRBJ1-5	TRBV5-1	.	few	CASSLEGRHDQPQHF	TGCGCCAGCAGCTTGGAGGGGAGGCATGATCAGCCCCAGCATTTT
TRBJ1-1	TRBV7-2	.	.	CASSLSSRTEAFF	TGTGCCAGCAGCTTATCTTCACGGACTGAAGCTTTCTTT
TRBJ1-3	TRBV5-1	.	many	CASSFDGGNTIYF	TGCGCCAGCAGCTTTGACGGCGGAAACACCATATATTTT
TRBJ1-5	TRBV5-1	TRBD1	many	CASSLNTGANQPQHF	TGCGCCAGCAGCTTAAACACAGGGGCCAATCAGCCCCAGCATTTT
TRBJ2-3	TRBV5-1	.	many	CASSLEGSSVPDTQYF	TGCGCCAGCAGCTTGGAGGGCAGTAGCGTCCCAGATACGCAGTATTTT
TRBJ1-2	TRBV9	.	many	CASSVANSMNYGYTF	TGTGCCAGCAGCGTAGCCAACAGTATGAACTATGGCTACACCTTC
TRBJ2-6	TRBV12-3/TRBV12-4	.	many	CAGSTPGANVLTF	TGTGCGGGCAGCACCCCGGGGGCCAACGTCCTGACTTTC
TRBJ2-2	TRBV29-1	TRBD1	many	CSVMTGGRAGELFF	TGCAGCGTGATGACAGGGGGCAGAGCCGGGGAGCTGTTTTTT
TRBJ2-3	TRBV7-8	.	many	CASSLTGFADTQYF	TGTGCCAGCAGCCTCACAGGTTTCGCAGATACGCAGTATTTT
TRBJ2-3	TRBV29-1	.	once	CSVGHGVLDTQYF	TGCAGCGTTGGACACGGAGTGCTAGATACGCAGTATTTT
TRBJ2-6	TRBV18	.	few	CASSPPNLAGAGANVLTF	TGTGCCAGCTCACCACCGAACCTGGCAGGGGCAGGGGCCAACGTCCTGACTTTC
TRBJ1-1	TRBV29-1	.	many	CSGLIGLQGTEAFF	TGCAGCGGCCTCATTGGGCTACAGGGCACTGAAGCTTTCTTT
TRBJ2-1	TRBV6-1	TRBD2	many	CASAPGLADYNEQFF	TGTGCCAGCGCCCCGGGACTAGCGGATTACAATGAGCAGTTCTTC
TRBJ2-1	TRBV5-1	TRBD2	many	CASSLVAGAYNEQFF	TGCGCCAGCAGCTTGGTAGCGGGGGCTTACAATGAGCAGTTCTTC
TRBJ2-2	TRBV6-5	.	many	CASSYSRDTGELFF	TGTGCCAGCAGTTACTCCCGGGACACCGGGGAGCTGTTTTTT
TRBJ1-4	TRBV12-3/TRBV12-4	.	many	CASSRGDEKLFF	TGTGCCAGCAGCAGAGGAGATGAAAAACTGTTTTTT
TRBJ1-2	TRBV28	.	many	CASTGDVRYGYTF	TGTGCCAGCACCGGGGACGTACGCTATGGCTACACCTTC